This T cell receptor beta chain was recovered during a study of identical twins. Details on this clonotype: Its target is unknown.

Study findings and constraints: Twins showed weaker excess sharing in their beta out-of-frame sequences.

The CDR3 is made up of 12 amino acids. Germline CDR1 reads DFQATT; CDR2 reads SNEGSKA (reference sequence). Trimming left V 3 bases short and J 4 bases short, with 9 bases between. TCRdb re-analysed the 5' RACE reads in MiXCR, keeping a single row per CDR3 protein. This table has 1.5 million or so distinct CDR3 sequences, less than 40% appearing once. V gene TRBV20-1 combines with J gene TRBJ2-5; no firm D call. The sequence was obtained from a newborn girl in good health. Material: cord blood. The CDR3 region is CSASRHRETQYF. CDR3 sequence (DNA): TGCAGTGCTAGTCGGCACCGAGAGACCCAGTACTTC.